Shown below are 24 T cell receptor beta chains from a single sample sequenced in a study of technical replicates of blood from a handful of donors (dated by TCRdb to 2017 to 2019). The library was made by the immunoSEQ multiplex PCR assay. TCRdb took this table from immuneACCESS and kept in-frame rearrangements with V and J called. Such tables lack part of the clones; where checked against another copy, unresolved V genes explain under half of the gap, and the rest is unexplained. The sample table records tens of thousands of clones; roughly 98% of these occur just once. Jointly, the top ten make up over 0.15% of the sample. Sequencing was performed on T cells isolated from PBMCs. The receptors here all came from a human donor in good health.

The CDR3 DNA follows: TGCGCCAGCAGCTCTTCTAGCGGGCGGGTGGGTACGCAGTATTTT. The encoded protein is CASSSSSGRVGTQYF. The chain joins TRBV5-1 to TRBJ2-3; 8 positions agree with TRBD2. V lost 3 bases, J lost 8 bases, and 11 bases stayed unmatched. This CDR3 spans 15 amino acids. CDR1 is SGHRS, CDR2 YFSETQ, per germline.

This rearrangement joins TRBV28 to TRBJ1-1; D is undetermined. Trimming left V 5 bases short and J 3 bases short, with 19 bases between. CDR3 length equals 16 residues. In germline, CDR1 is MDHEN, CDR2 SYDVKM. The CDR3 protein is CASSPRDYYHDTEAFF. DNA for the CDR3: TGTGCCAGCAGTCCACGCGATTACTACCACGACACTGAAGCTTTCTTT.

This clone appeared once. V is TRBV7-9 and J is TRBJ2-5; perhaps TRBD1 as D (6 bases). There are 15 residues in the CDR3. Trimming cost V 1 base and J 4 bases, with 13 bases left between them. Germline CDR1 and CDR2: SEHNR and FQNEAQ (reference sequence). The DNA for the CDR3 is TGTGCCAGCAGCTTAGGAGACAGGCTATTAGAGACCCAGTACTTC. This translates into CASSLGDRLLETQYF.

The chain couples TRBV6-4 to TRBJ1-2; 7 bases align to TRBD1. J gave up 2 bases and V 6 bases, and 12 bases lay outside the gene matches. From germline, CDR1 is MRHNA and CDR2 SNTAGT. The CDR3 spans 16 residues. CDR3 loop: CASSDQVGQDNYGYTF. Here the CDR3 DNA reads TGTGCCAGCAGCGACCAAGTCGGACAGGACAACTATGGCTACACCTTC.

This chain connects TRBV7-9 to TRBJ1-1; TRBD1 matches 10 bases. The germline V gene encodes CDR1 SEHNR and CDR2 FQNEAQ (reference sequence). The CDR3 consists of 15 residues. V dropped 4 bases and J dropped 5; count of bases not matched to a gene: 7. Written as DNA, the CDR3 is TGTGCCAGCAGCTGGTCCGGGACAGGGGAAACTGAAGCTTTCTTT. Translation gives CASSWSGTGETEAFF.

The V gene is TRBV6-4, the J gene TRBJ2-3; TRBD1 matches at 9 bases. The CDR3 runs 15 residues. Trimming took 5 bases from V and 0 from J; bases not matched to a gene: 3. Germline CDR1 is MRHNA and CDR2 is SNTAGT. CDR3 residues: CASSRDRVSTDTQYF. In DNA, the CDR3 is TGTGCCAGCAGTCGGGACAGGGTGAGCACAGATACGCAGTATTTT.

The rearrangement links TRBV6-6 to TRBJ1-1; D remains unclear. This CDR3 is built from 14 residues. Germline lookup yields CDR1 MNHNY and CDR2 SVGAGI (reference sequence). The V and J ends lost 2 bases and 3 bases respectively, with 10 bases between them. The CDR3, as DNA: TGTGCCAGCAGTTACACCCGGGAGCACACTGAAGCTTTCTTT. Translation gives CASSYTREHTEAFF.

The gene calls are TRBV28 and TRBJ2-7, with 11 bases fitting TRBD2. V shed 1 base, J shed 2 bases, and the junction held 4 bases outside the gene matches. The germline CDR1 and CDR2 sequences are MDHEN and SYDVKM. The CDR3 is 16 amino acids. For the CDR3, the DNA is TGTGCCAGCAGTTTATCTGGGACTAGCGGTACCTACGAGCAGTACTTC. This translates into CASSLSGTSGTYEQYF.

This clone was counted once. The chain has TRBV12-2 and TRBJ2-7; the table calls TRBD2, which could not be checked here. TRBV12-2 is shown as a pseudogene. CDR3 size: 15 residues. The chain's CDR3 is CASRLVGTTDYEQYF. The CDR3 DNA sequence: TGTGCAAGTCGCTTAGTGGGGACTACGGACTACGAGCAGTACTTC.

CDR3 sequence (DNA): TGTGCCAGCAGCTTGTCGCGCTCGAAAAACATTCAGTACTTC. Translating gives CASSLSRSKNIQYF. The rearrangement uses TRBV5-4 and TRBJ2-4; D ambiguous. The CDR3 has 14 amino acids. In germline, CDR1 is SGHNT, CDR2 YYREEE (reference sequence). V lost 1 base to trimming and J lost 4 bases, with 9 bases between them. Filled out from reference TRBV5-4 and TRBJ2-4, the complete variable domain reads ETGVTQSPTHLIKTRGQQVTLRCSSQSGHNTVSWYQQALGQGPQFIFQYYREEENGRGNFPPRFSGLQFPNYSSELNVNALELDDSALYLCASSLSRSKNIQYFGAGTRLSVL.

The CDR3 region is CASSRTASSNYGYTF. In nucleotides, the CDR3 is TGTGCCAGCAGCAGGACAGCATCTTCGAACTATGGCTACACCTTC. The J gene is TRBJ1-2, the V gene TRBV11-2, with a tentative D call TRBD1 (6 bases). The CDR3 contains 15 residues. Germline V gives CDR1 SGHAT, CDR2 FQNNGV. Trimming pared 5 bases from V and 2 bases from J, leaving 15 bases between.

The chain combines TRBV12-5 with TRBJ2-2; TRBD1 might be the D (6 bases). The CDR3 contains 19 residues. Trimming stripped 1 base from V and 0 bases from J, with 18 bases between. Per the germline V gene, CDR1 is LGHNT and CDR2 is FRNRAP. The CDR3 DNA is TGTGCTAGTGGTTTGGAACCGACAGGCCGTACTCCGAACACCGGGGAGCTGTTTTTT. Translated: CASGLEPTGRTPNTGELFF. Full variable domain (remainder filled in from reference TRBV12-5 and TRBJ2-2): DARVTQTPRHKVTEMGQEVTMRCQPILGHNTVFWYRQTMMQGLELLAYFRNRAPLDDSGMPKDRFSAEMPDATLATLKIQPSEPRDSAVYFCASGLEPTGRTPNTGELFFGEGSRLTVL.

The chain carries TRBV30 and TRBJ1-4, with 7 bases matching TRBD1. This CDR3 has 13 amino acids. Germline V lookup: CDR1 GTSNPN, CDR2 SVGIG (reference sequence). The trim removed 7 bases at V and 8 bases at J, leaving 10 bases unmatched. CDR3 sequence reads: CALQDRVGEKLFF. The CDR3 region has the DNA TGTGCCTTGCAAGACAGGGTGGGCGAAAAACTGTTTTTT.

The gene calls are TRBV5-8 and TRBJ2-7; no definite D call. Germline values: CDR1 SGHTS, CDR2 YDEGEE. V lost 2 bases and J 7 bases, leaving 10 bases between the germline ends. This CDR3 comprises 12 residues. CDR3 in DNA: TGTGCCAGCAGCTTAATCTTTCGGGAGCAGTACTTC. This codes for CASSLIFREQYF.

The chain uses TRBV5-1 and TRBJ2-7, with 7 bases matching TRBD1. V dropped 0 bases and J dropped 2; count of bases not matched to a gene: 2. The CDR3 covers 14 residues. Germline V gives CDR1 SGHRS, CDR2 YFSETQ. For the CDR3, the DNA is TGCGCCAGCAGCTTGGTCGGACAGGCCTACGAGCAGTACTTC. It codes for CASSLVGQAYEQYF.

The rearrangement uses TRBV15 and TRBJ1-1; 9 nucleotides line up with TRBD1. The CDR3 consists of 17 residues. V dropped 1 base and J dropped 0; count of bases not matched to a gene: 6. Germline assignment: CDR1 LNHNV and CDR2 YYDKDF (reference sequence). Here the CDR3 reads CATSRGGTGRMNTEAFF. The DNA of the CDR3 is TGTGCCACCAGCAGAGGCGGGACAGGGCGTATGAACACTGAAGCTTTCTTT.

The chain employs TRBV7-9 and TRBJ1-1, with a tentative D call TRBD1 (5 bases). CDR3 length equals 12 residues. Germline CDR1 and CDR2: SEHNR and FQNEAQ (reference sequence). V shed 5 bases and J shed 6 bases, with 10 bases lying between them. This CDR3 is CASSLAGPEAFF. The CDR3 DNA reads as TGTGCCAGCAGCCTCGCAGGGCCTGAAGCTTTCTTT.

This chain links TRBV7-9 with TRBJ2-7; D unresolved. V was trimmed by 1 base and J by 0 bases, leaving 10 bases between them. CDR1 is SEHNR and CDR2 is FQNEAQ in the germline V gene (reference sequence). The CDR3 is 15 residues long. The CDR3 reads CASSLGEFDSYEQYF. In DNA form, the CDR3 reads TGTGCCAGCAGCTTAGGCGAGTTTGACTCCTACGAGCAGTACTTC.

The rearrangement joins TRBV5-1 to TRBJ2-3; 9 bases fit TRBD2. Germline V gene lookup returns CDR1 SGHRS and CDR2 YFSETQ. With V trimmed by 2 bases and J by 0 bases, 1 base remained unmatched. CDR3 length: 15 amino acids. The CDR3 DNA is TGCGCCAGCAGCTTCCTAGCGGGAAGCACAGATACGCAGTATTTT. Translation gives CASSFLAGSTDTQYF.

The chain is built from TRBV5-1 and TRBJ2-1; 8 nucleotides agree with TRBD2. The V segment lost 5 bases and the J segment 9 bases; nucleotides outside the gene matches: 4. In germline, CDR1 is SGHRS, CDR2 YFSETQ. This CDR3 region has 12 residues. CDR3 DNA sequence: TGCGCCAGCAGTGAGCGGGGGCCTGAGCAGTTCTTC. Residues: CASSERGPEQFF. Variable domain in full (rest from reference TRBV5-1 and TRBJ2-1): KAGVTQTPRYLIKTRGQQVTLSCSPISGHRSVSWYQQTPGQGLQFLFEYFSETQRNKGNFPGRFSGRQFSNSRSEMNVSTLELGDSALYLCASSERGPEQFFGPGTRLTVL.

J is TRBJ1-4 and V is TRBV6-5; 8 bases fit TRBD1. Germline CDR1 reads MNHEY; CDR2 reads SVGAGI. After removal of 5 bases from V and 11 bases from J, the junction contained 4 bases not matched to a gene. The CDR3 runs to 12 residues. The CDR3 sequence: CASSPRTGKLFF. In DNA form, the CDR3 reads TGTGCCAGCAGTCCCCGGACAGGGAAACTGTTTTTT.

The V call is TRBV6-1, the J call TRBJ2-3; 8 positions match TRBD2. Trimming at V came to 0 bases and at J to 1 base, leaving 0 bases not matched to a gene. Per the germline V gene, CDR1 is MNHNS and CDR2 is SASEGT. CDR3 length: 15 residues. The CDR3 region has the DNA TGTGCCAGCAGTGAAGCGCGGGGGGGCACAGATACGCAGTATTTT. As protein: CASSEARGGTDTQYF.

Only one count was recorded for this clone. The genes are TRBV28 and TRBJ1-1; weak D call: TRBD1 (6 bases). In germline, CDR1 is MDHEN, CDR2 SYDVKM. The CDR3 is made up of 12 amino acids. The CDR3 loop is CAGGGLNTEAFF. CDR3 DNA sequence: TGTGCTGGGGGCGGATTGAACACTGAAGCTTTCTTT.

This clone showed up just once. V gene TRBV19 combines with J gene TRBJ1-6; 8 positions agree with TRBD1. The CDR3 extends over 13 amino acids. Trimming cost V 6 bases and J 8 bases; bases outside gene matches: 3. Germline V gives CDR1 LNHDA, CDR2 SQIVND (reference sequence). The chain's CDR3 is CASRDRDYSPLHF. The DNA of the CDR3 is TGTGCCAGTAGGGACAGGGACTATTCACCCCTCCACTTT.